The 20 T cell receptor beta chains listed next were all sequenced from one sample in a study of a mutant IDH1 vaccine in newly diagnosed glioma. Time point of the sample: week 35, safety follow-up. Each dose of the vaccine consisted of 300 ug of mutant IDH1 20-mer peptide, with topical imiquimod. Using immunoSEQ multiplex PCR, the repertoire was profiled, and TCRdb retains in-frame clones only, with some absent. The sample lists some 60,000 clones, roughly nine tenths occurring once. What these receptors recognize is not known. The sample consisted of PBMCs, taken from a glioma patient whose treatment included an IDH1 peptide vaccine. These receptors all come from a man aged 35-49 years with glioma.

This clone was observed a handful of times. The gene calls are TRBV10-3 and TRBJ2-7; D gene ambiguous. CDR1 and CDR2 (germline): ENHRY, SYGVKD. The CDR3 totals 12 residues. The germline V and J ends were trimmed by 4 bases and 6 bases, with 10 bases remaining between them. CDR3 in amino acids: CAISGGPPEQYF. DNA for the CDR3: TGTGCCATCAGTGGGGGTCCCCCCGAGCAGTACTTC.

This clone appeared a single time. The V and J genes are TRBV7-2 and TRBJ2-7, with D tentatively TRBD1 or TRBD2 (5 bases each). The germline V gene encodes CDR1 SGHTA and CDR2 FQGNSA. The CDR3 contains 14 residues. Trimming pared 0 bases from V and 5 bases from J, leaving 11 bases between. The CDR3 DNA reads TGTGCCAGCAGCTTAGCTGGGGCGCGGGACGAGCAGTACTTC. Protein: CASSLAGARDEQYF.

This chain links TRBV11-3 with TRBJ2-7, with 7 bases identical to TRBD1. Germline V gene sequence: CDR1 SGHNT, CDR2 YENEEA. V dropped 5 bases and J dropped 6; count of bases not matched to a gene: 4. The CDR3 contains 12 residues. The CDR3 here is CASSHTGVEQYF. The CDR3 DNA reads TGTGCCAGCAGCCACACAGGGGTCGAGCAGTACTTC.

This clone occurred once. Written as DNA, the CDR3 is TGTGCCAGCAGTGAACCGGGAGGGGGGGCAGATACGCAGTATTTT. Translation: CASSEPGGGADTQYF. The chain has TRBV6-1 and TRBJ2-3, with 8 bases lining up with TRBD2. Germline-derived CDR1 and CDR2 are MNHNS and SASEGT. Trimming removed 2 bases from V and 4 bases from J; junction bases left unmatched: 5. The CDR3 extends over 15 amino acids.

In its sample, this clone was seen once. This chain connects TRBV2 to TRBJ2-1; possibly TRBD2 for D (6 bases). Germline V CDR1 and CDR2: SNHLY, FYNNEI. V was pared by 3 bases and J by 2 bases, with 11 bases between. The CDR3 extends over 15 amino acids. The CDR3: CASSDRIAAYNEQFF. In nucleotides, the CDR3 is TGTGCCAGCAGTGATCGGATAGCGGCCTACAATGAGCAGTTCTTC. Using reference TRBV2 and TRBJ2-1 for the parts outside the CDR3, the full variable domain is EPEVTQTPSHQVTQMGQEVILRCVPISNHLYFYWYRQILGQKVEFLVSFYNNEISEKSEIFDDQFSVERPDGSNFTLKIRSTKLEDSAMYFCASSDRIAAYNEQFFGPGTRLTVL.

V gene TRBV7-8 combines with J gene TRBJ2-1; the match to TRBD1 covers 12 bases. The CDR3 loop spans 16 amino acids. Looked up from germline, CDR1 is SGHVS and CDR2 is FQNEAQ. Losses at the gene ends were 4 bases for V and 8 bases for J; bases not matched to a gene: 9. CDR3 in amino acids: CASSSPGTGGGYEQFF. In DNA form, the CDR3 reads TGTGCCAGCAGCTCCCCCGGGACAGGGGGCGGGTATGAGCAGTTCTTC.

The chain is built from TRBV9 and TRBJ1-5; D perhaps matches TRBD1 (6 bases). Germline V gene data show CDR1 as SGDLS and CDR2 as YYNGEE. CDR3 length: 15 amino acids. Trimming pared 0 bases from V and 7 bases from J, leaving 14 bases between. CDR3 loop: CASSVGGGGQQPQHF. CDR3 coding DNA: TGTGCCAGCAGCGTAGGCGGGGGGGGGCAGCAGCCCCAGCATTTT.

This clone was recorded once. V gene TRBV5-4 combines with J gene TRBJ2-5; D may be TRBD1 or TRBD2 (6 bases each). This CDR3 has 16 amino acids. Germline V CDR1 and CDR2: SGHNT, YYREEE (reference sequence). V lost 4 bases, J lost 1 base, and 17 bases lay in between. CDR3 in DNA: TGTGCCAGCAGCACCTCGAGGGGGGCGCTCCAAGAGACCCAGTACTTC. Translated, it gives CASSTSRGALQETQYF.

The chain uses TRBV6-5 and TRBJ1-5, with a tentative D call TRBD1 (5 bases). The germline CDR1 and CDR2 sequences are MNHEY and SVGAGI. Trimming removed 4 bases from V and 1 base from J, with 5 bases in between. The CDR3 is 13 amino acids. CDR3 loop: CASSSGSNQPQHF. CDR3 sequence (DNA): TGTGCCAGCAGTTCAGGGAGCAATCAGCCCCAGCATTTT.

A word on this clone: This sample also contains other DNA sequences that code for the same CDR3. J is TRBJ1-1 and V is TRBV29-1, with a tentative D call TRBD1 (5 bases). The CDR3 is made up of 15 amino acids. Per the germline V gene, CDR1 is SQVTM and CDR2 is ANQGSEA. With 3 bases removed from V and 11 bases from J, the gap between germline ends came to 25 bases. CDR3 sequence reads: CSVEDFGPGSVSAFF. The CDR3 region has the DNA TGCAGCGTTGAGGATTTCGGCCCAGGGTCGGTGTCGGCTTTCTTT.

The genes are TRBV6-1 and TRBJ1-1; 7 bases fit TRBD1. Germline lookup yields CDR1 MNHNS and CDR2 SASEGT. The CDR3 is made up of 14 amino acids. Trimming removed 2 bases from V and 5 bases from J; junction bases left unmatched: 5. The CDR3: CASSELQGRTEAFF. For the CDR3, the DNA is TGTGCCAGCAGTGAACTACAGGGGAGGACTGAAGCTTTCTTT.

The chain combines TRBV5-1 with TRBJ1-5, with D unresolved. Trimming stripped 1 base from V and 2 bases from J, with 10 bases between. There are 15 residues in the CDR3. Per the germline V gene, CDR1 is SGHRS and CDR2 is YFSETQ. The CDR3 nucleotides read TGCGCCAGCAGCTTGAGCGGGAGGGGCAATCAGCCCCAGCATTTT. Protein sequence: CASSLSGRGNQPQHF.

CDR3 residues: CASSSGTTTNEKLFF. The CDR3 bases are TGCGCCAGCAGCTCCGGGACAACAACTAATGAAAAACTGTTTTTT. J is TRBJ1-4 and V is TRBV5-1, with D maybe TRBD1 (6 bases). Between the trimmed V and J ends, which lost 3 bases and 0 bases, there was a span of 9 bases. Germline loops: CDR1 SGHRS, CDR2 YFSETQ. This CDR3 spans 15 amino acids.

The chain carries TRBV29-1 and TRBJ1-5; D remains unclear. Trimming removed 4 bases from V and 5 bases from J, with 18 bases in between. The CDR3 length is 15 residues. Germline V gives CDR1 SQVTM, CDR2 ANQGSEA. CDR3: CSVVVPDNLYQPQHF. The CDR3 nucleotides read TGCAGCGTTGTTGTACCTGACAACCTTTATCAGCCCCAGCATTTT. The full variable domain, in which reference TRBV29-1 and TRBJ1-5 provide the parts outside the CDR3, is SAVISQKPSRDICQRGTSLTIQCQVDSQVTMMFWYRQQPGQSLTLIATANQGSEATYESGFVIDKFPISRPNLTFSTLTVSNMSPEDSSIYLCSVVVPDNLYQPQHFGDGTRLSIL.

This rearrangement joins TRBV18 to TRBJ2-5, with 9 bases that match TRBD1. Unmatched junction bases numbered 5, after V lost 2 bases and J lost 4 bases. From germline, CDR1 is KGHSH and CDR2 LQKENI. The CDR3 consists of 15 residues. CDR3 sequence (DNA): TGTGCCAGCTCACCAAGGGGACAGGGAGGAGAGACCCAGTACTTC. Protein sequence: CASSPRGQGGETQYF.

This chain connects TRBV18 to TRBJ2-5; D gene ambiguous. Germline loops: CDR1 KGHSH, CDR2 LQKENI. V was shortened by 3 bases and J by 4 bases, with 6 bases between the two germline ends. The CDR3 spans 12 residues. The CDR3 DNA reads TGTGCCAGCTCACCGGAAGGAGAGACCCAGTACTTC. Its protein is CASSPEGETQYF.

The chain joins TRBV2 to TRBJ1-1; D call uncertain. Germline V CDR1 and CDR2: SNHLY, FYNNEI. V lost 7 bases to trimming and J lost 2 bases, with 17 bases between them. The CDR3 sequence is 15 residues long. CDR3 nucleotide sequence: TGTGCCAGCAAATTAAATCCGACGGGAAACACTGAAGCTTTCTTT. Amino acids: CASKLNPTGNTEAFF.

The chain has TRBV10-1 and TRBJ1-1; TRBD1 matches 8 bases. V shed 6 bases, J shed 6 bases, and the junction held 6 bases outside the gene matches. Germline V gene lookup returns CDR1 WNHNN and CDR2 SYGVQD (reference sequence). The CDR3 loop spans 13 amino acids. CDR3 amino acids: CASRPGGIAEAFF. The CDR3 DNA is TGCGCCAGCAGACCAGGGGGCATTGCTGAAGCTTTCTTT.

The CDR3 DNA reads TGTGCCAGCAGTGACACCTACTTTGACAGGGGGGAGACCCAGTACTTC. Its translation: CASSDTYFDRGETQYF. This chain connects TRBV6-1 to TRBJ2-5, with 9 positions matching TRBD1. The CDR3 is made up of 16 amino acids. CDR1 is MNHNS and CDR2 is SASEGT in the germline V gene. Trimming cost V 3 bases and J 5 bases; bases outside gene matches: 10.

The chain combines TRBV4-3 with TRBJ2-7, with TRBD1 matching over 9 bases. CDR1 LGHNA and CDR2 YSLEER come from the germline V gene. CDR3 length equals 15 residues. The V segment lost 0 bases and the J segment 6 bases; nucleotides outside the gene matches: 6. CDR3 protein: CASSQDTRTGVEQYF. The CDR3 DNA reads TGCGCCAGCAGCCAAGATACAAGGACAGGGGTCGAGCAGTACTTC.